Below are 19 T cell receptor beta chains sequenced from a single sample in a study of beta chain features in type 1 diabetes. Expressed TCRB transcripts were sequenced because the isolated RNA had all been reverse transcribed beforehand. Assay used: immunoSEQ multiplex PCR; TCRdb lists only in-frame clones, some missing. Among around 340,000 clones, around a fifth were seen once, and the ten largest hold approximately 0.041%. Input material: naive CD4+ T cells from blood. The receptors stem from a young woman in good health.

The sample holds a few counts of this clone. The CDR3 protein is CASTFSGTGGLYF. In DNA form, the CDR3 reads TGTGCCAGCACCTTTTCCGGGACAGGGGGTCTGTATTTT. V gene TRBV9 combines with J gene TRBJ2-3, with 11 bases matching TRBD1. The germline V gene has CDR1 SGDLS and CDR2 YYNGEE. This CDR3 has 13 amino acids. The V segment lost 6 bases and the J segment 14 bases; nucleotides outside the gene matches: 11. Full variable domain (missing parts from reference TRBV9 and TRBJ2-3): DSGVTQTPKHLITATGQRVTLRCSPRSGDLSVYWYQQSLDQGLQFLIQYYNGEERAKGNILERFSAQQFPDLHSELNLSSLELGDSALYFCASTFSGTGGLYFGPGTRLTVL.

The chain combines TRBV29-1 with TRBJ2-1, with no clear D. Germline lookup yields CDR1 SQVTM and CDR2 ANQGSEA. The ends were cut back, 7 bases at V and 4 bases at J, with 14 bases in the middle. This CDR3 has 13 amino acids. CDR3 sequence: CSGFRSEYNEQFF. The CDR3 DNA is TGCAGCGGTTTTAGGAGTGAATACAATGAGCAGTTCTTC.

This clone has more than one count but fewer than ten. The DNA of the CDR3 is TGCGCCAGCAGCCCCCTCACAGGGGACACCGGGGAGCTGTTTTTT. As protein: CASSPLTGDTGELFF. The chain recombines TRBV5-1 with TRBJ2-2, with 7 bases identical to TRBD1. After removal of 4 bases from V and 3 bases from J, the junction contained 6 bases not matched to a gene. This CDR3 has 15 residues. CDR1 is SGHRS and CDR2 is YFSETQ in the germline V gene.

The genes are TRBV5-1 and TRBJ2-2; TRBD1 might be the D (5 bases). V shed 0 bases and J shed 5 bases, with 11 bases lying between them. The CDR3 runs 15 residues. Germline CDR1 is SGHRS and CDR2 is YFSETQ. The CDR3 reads CASSLESGPTGELFF. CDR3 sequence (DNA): TGCGCCAGCAGCTTGGAGTCAGGGCCAACCGGGGAGCTGTTTTTT.

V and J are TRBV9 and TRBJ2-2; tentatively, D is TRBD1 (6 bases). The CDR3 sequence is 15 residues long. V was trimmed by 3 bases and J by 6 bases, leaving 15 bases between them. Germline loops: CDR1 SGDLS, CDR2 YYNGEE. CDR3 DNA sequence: TGTGCCAGCAGCGGTGACAGGTTCTCGTCCGGGGAGCTGTTTTTT. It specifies CASSGDRFSSGELFF.

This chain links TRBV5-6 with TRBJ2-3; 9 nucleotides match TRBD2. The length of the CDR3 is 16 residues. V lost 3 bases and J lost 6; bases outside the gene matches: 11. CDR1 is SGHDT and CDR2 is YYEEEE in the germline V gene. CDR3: CASSSSGGGRADTQYF. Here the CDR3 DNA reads TGTGCCAGCAGCTCCTCCGGCGGCGGGAGGGCGGATACGCAGTATTTT. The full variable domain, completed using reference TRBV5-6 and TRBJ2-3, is DAGVTQSPTHLIKTRGQQVTLRCSPKSGHDTVSWYQQALGQGPQFIFQYYEEEERQRGNFPDRFSGHQFPNYSSELNVNALLLGDSALYLCASSSSGGGRADTQYFGPGTRLTVL.

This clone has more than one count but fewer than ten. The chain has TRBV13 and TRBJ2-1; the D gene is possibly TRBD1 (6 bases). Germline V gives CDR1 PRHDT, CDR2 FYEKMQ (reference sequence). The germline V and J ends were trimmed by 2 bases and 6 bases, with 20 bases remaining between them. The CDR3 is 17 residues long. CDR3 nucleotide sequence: TGTGCCAGCAGCTTAAACAGGGCCAGTACTTGGTTCAATGAGCAGTTCTTC. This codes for CASSLNRASTWFNEQFF.

CDR3 protein: CASRRGTGIESKTQYF. In DNA, the CDR3 is TGCGCCAGCAGACGAGGGACAGGGATCGAGTCAAAGACCCAGTACTTC. The rearrangement uses TRBV5-1 and TRBJ2-5; 9 nucleotides line up with TRBD1. Germline CDR1 reads SGHRS; CDR2 reads YFSETQ. Unmatched junction bases numbered 14, after V lost 5 bases and J lost 6 bases. The length of the CDR3 is 16 residues.

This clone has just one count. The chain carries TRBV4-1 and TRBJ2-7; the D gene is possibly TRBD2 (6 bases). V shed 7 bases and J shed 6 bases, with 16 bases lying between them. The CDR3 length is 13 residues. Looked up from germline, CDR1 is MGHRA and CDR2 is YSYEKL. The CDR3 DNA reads TGCGCCAGCAAACGGACGGGAGATTCCGAGCAGTACTTC. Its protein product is CASKRTGDSEQYF.

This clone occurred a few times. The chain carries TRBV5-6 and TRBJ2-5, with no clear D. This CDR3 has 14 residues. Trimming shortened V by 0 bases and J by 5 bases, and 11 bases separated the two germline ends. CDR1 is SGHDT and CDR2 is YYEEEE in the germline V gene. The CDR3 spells CASSLARFRETQYF. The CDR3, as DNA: TGTGCCAGCAGCTTGGCCCGCTTTCGGGAGACCCAGTACTTC.

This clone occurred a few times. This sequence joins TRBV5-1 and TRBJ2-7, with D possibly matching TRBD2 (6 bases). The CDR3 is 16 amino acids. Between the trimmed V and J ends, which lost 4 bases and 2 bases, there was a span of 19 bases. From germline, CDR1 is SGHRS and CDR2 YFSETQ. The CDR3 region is CASSPGVAGGTYEQYF. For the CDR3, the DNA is TGCGCCAGCAGCCCCGGGGTGGCAGGAGGGACCTACGAGCAGTACTTC. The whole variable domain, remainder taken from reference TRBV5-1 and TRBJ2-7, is KAGVTQTPRYLIKTRGQQVTLSCSPISGHRSVSWYQQTPGQGLQFLFEYFSETQRNKGNFPGRFSGRQFSNSRSEMNVSTLELGDSALYLCASSPGVAGGTYEQYFGPGTRLTVT.

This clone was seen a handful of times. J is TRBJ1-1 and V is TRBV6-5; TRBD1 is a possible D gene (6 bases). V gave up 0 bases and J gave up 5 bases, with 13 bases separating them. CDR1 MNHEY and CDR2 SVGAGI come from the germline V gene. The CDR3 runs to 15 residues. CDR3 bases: TGTGCCAGCAGTTACTCCACAGGGTTGAGGACTGAAGCTTTCTTT. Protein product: CASSYSTGLRTEAFF.

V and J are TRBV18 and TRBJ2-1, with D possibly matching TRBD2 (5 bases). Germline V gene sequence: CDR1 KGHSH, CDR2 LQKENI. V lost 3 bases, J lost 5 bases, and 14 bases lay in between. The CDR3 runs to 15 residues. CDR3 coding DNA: TGTGCCAGCTCACCGAGGGCTACTGGAGACAATGAGCAGTTCTTC. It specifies CASSPRATGDNEQFF.

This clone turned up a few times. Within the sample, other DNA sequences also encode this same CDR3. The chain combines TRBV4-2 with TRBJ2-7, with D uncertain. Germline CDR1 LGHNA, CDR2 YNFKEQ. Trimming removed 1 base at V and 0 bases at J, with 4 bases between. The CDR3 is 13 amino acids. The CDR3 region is CASSQASSYEQYF. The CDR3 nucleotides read TGTGCCAGCAGCCAAGCGAGCTCCTACGAGCAGTACTTC.

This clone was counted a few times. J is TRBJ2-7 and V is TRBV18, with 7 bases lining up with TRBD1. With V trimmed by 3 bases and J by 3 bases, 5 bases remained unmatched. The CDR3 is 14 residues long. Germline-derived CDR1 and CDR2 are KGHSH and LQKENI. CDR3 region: CASSPGQWDYEQYF. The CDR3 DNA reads TGTGCCAGCTCACCGGGACAGTGGGACTACGAGCAGTACTTC.

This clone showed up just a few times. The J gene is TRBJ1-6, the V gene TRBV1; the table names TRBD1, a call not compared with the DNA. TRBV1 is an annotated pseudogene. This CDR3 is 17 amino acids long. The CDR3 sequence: CTSSDPFPGTGNSPLHF. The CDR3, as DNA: TGCACCAGCAGCGATCCTTTTCCCGGGACAGGGAATTCACCCCTCCACTTT.

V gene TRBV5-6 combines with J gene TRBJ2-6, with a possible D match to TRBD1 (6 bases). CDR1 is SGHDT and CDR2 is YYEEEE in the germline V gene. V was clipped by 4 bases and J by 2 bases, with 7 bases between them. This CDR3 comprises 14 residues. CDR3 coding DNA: TGTGCCAGCAGCCCAGGGGCTGGGGCCAACGTCCTGACTTTC. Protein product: CASSPGAGANVLTF. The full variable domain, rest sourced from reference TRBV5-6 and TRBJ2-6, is DAGVTQSPTHLIKTRGQQVTLRCSPKSGHDTVSWYQQALGQGPQFIFQYYEEEERQRGNFPDRFSGHQFPNYSSELNVNALLLGDSALYLCASSPGAGANVLTFGAGSRLTVL.

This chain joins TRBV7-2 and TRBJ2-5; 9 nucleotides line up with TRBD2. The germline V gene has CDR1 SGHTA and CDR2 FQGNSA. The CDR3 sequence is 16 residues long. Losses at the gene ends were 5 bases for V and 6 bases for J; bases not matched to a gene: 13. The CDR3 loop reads CASSVGAGGPGKTQYF. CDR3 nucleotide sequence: TGTGCCAGCAGCGTAGGGGCGGGGGGGCCTGGGAAGACCCAGTACTTC.

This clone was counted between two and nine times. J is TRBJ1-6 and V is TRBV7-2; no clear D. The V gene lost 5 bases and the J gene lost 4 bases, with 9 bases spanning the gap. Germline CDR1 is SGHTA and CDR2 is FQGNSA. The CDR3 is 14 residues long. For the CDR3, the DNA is TGTGCCAGCAGCCTGTTCTCTTATAATTCACCCCTCCACTTT. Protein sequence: CASSLFSYNSPLHF.